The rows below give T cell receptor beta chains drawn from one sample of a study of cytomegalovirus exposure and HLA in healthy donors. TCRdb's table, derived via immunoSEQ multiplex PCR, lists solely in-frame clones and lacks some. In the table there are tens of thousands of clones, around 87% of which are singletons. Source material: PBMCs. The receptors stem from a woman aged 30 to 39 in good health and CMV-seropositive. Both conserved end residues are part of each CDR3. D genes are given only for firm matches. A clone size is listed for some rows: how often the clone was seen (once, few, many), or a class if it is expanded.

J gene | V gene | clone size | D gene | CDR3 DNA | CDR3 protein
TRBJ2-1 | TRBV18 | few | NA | TGTGCCAGCTCACCACCCAGGCAGGCTTTCTACAATGAGCAGTTCTTC | CASSPPRQAFYNEQFF
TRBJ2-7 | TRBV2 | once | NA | TGTGCCAGCAGTCTCGGGTCGGAGCAGTACTTC | CASSLGSEQYF
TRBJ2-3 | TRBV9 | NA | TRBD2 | TGTGCCAGCAGCGCAGGGACTAGCCCAGATACGCAGTATTTT | CASSAGTSPDTQYF
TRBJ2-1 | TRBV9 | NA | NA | TGTGCCAGCAGCGTAGGGAGGAATGAGCAGTTCTTC | CASSVGRNEQFF
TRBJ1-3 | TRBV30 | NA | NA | TGTGCCTGGAGTGTTTCAGGCTCTGGAAACACCATATATTTT | CAWSVSGSGNTIYF
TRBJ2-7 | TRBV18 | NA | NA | TGTGCCAGCTCCCTTGTCCCCAGCTCCTACGAGCAGTACTTC | CASSLVPSSYEQYF
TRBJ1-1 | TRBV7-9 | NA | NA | TGTGCCAGCAGCTTGGACAAGAACACTGAAGCTTTCTTT | CASSLDKNTEAFF
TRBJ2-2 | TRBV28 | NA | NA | TGTGCCAGCAGTTTATCGGTCACCGGGGAGCTGTTTTTT | CASSLSVTGELFF
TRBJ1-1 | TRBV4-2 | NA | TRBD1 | TGTGCCAGCAGCCAACCCCCAGGACAGGGGGCGACGGGGTACACTGAAGCTTTCTTT | CASSQPPGQGATGYTEAFF
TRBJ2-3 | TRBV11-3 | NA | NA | TGTGCCAGCAGCTTAGGTCCCGAGGATACGCAGTATTTT | CASSLGPEDTQYF
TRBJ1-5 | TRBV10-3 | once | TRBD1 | TGTGCCATCAGTGAGATTGGACAGGGCCAGAGGCATTTT | CAISEIGQGQRHF
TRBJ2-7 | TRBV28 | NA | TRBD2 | TGTGCCAGCAGTTTAACAATTAGCGGGACCGAGCAGTACTTC | CASSLTISGTEQYF
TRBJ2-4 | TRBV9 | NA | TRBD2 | TGTGCCAGCAGCCTTGGACTAGCGGGAGCGACCCTAGCCAAAAACATTCAGTACTTC | CASSLGLAGATLAKNIQYF
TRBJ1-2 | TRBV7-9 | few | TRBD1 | TGTGCCAGCAGCTTTGGACAGGGAGATGGCTACACCTTC | CASSFGQGDGYTF
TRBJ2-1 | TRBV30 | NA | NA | TGTGCCTGGAGTGTGAGGTTGAGGTACAATGAGCAGTTCTTC | CAWSVRLRYNEQFF
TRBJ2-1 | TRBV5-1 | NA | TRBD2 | TGCGCCAGCAGCTTGGAGACCGGGACTAGCGGGGGGGAGCAGTTCTTC | CASSLETGTSGGEQFF
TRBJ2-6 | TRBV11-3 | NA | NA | TGTGCCAGCAGCTTACAGGGTTTCGGGGCCAACGTCCTGACTTTC | CASSLQGFGANVLTF
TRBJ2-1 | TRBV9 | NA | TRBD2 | TGTGCCAGCAGCGCCTCACTAGCGGGAGTATGGCGAGACGACAATGAGCAGTTCTTC | CASSASLAGVWRDDNEQFF
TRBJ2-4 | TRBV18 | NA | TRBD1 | TGTGCCAGCTCTCCCTTTACCGGGACAGGGAAAAACATTCAGTACTTC | CASSPFTGTGKNIQYF
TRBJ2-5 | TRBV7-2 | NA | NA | TGTGCCAGCAGCTTAGAGATAGCGATGGGGGAGACCCAGTACTTC | CASSLEIAMGETQYF
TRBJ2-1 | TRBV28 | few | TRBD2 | TGTGCCAGCAGTTGGTGGACTAGCGGGACCCATGAGCAGTTCTTC | CASSWWTSGTHEQFF
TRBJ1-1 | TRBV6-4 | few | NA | TGTGCCAGCAGTCCCCGGAGGGGCACTGAAGCTTTCTTT | CASSPRRGTEAFF
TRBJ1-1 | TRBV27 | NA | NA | TGTGCCAGCAGCGGGGGGACTGAAGCTTTCTTT | CASSGGTEAFF
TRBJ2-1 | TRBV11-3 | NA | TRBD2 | TGTGCCAGCAGCTCCTACCCTCTGACTAGCGGGAGGGGGGGTGAGCAGTTCTTC | CASSSYPLTSGRGGEQFF
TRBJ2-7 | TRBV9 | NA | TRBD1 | TGTGCCAGCAGCGGCACCAGGGGGCACTACGAGCAGTACTTC | CASSGTRGHYEQYF
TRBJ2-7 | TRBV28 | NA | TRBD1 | TGTGCCAGCAGCGGACAGGGATACGAGCAGTACTTC | CASSGQGYEQYF
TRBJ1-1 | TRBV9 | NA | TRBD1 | TGTGCCAGCAGCGTCCCCAGGGGGCGTCGAACTGAAGCTTTCTTT | CASSVPRGRRTEAFF
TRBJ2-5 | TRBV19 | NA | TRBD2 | TGTGCCAGTAGTATATTCCCGGGAGGGAGCCAAGAGACCCAGTACTTC | CASSIFPGGSQETQYF
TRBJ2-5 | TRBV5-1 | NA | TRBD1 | TGCGCCAGCTTCCCGGGACAGGGCCAAGAGACCCAGTACTTC | CASFPGQGQETQYF
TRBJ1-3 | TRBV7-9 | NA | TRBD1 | TGTGCCAGCAACTTACAGGGGAATAGCCCTGGAAACACCATATATTTT | CASNLQGNSPGNTIYF
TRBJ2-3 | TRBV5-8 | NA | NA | TGTGCCAGCAGCTCGGTGAGGGAGCGCTACGCGACGCAGTATTTT | CASSSVRERYATQYF